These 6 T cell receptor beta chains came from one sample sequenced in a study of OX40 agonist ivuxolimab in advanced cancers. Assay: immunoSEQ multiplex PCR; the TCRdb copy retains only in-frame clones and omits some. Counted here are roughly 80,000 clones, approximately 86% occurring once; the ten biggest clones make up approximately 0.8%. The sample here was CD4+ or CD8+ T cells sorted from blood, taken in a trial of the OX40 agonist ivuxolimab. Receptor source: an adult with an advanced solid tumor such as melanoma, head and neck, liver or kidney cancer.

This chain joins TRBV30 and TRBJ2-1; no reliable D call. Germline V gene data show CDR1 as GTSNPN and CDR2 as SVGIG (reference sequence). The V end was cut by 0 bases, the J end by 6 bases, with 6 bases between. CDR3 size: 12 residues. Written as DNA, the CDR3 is TGTGCCTGGAGTGTAATGGGCAATGAGCAGTTCTTC. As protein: CAWSVMGNEQFF.

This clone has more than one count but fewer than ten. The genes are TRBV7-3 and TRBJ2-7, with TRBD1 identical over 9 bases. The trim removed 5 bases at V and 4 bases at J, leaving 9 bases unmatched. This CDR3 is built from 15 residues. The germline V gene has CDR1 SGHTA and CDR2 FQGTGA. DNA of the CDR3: TGTGCCAGCAGCCCGTCCGGGACAGGGAGGTACGAGCAGTACTTC. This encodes CASSPSGTGRYEQYF.

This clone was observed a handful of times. This chain's CDR3 is CASSLISEGYSPLHF. As DNA, the CDR3 is TGTGCCAGCAGCCTCATTTCGGAGGGGTATTCACCCCTCCACTTT. This rearrangement joins TRBV5-5 to TRBJ1-6; possible D gene TRBD1, 5 bases. The ends were cut back, 4 bases at V and 8 bases at J, with 16 bases in the middle. Germline V lookup: CDR1 SGHKS, CDR2 YYEKEE (reference sequence). The CDR3 covers 15 residues.

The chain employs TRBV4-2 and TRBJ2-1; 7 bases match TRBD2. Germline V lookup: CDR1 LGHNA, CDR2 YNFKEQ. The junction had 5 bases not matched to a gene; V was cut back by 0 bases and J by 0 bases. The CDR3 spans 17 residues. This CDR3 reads CASSQERRGSSYNEQFF. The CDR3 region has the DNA TGTGCCAGCAGCCAAGAGAGGCGGGGGAGCTCCTACAATGAGCAGTTCTTC.

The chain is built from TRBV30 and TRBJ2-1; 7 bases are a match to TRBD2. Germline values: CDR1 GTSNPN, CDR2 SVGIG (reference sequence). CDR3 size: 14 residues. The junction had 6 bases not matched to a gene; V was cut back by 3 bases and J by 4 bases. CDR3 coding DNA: TGTGCCTGGAGGCAGCGGGGATCTTACAATGAGCAGTTCTTC. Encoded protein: CAWRQRGSYNEQFF.

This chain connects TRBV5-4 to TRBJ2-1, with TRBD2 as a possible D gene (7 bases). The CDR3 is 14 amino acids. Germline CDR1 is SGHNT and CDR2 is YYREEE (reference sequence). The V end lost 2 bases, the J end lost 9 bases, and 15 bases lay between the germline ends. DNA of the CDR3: TGTGCCAGCAGCTTTAGGGGGGGGCTTGGTGAGCAGTTCTTC. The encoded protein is CASSFRGGLGEQFF.